A single sample is the source of the 12 T cell receptor beta chains below, sequenced in a study of blood T cell repertoires in COVID-19. The repertoire was sequenced with immunoSEQ multiplex PCR; TCRdb's copy has only in-frame clones and lacks some. The sample yields under 350,000 clones, roughly nine tenths seen once. The specimen sequenced was PBMCs or T cells enriched from blood (not recorded which). These receptor sequences come from a woman aged 55-69 years who had recovered from COVID-19.

CDR3 protein: CAWSVLDGGVEQYF. Written as DNA, the CDR3 is TGTGCCTGGAGTGTGTTGGACGGGGGAGTCGAGCAGTACTTC. The chain couples TRBV30 to TRBJ2-7, with D possibly matching TRBD2 (6 bases). The CDR3 loop spans 14 amino acids. Trimming shortened V by 0 bases and J by 6 bases, and 15 bases separated the two germline ends. Germline assignment: CDR1 GTSNPN and CDR2 SVGIG (reference sequence).

This rearrangement joins TRBV6-5 to TRBJ2-7; 7 nucleotides agree with TRBD2. This CDR3 has 14 amino acids. From germline, CDR1 is MNHEY and CDR2 SVGAGI. After removal of 2 bases from V and 2 bases from J, the junction contained 3 bases not matched to a gene. The CDR3 region is CASSYGLAAYEQYF. The CDR3 coding sequence is TGTGCCAGCAGTTACGGCCTAGCGGCCTACGAGCAGTACTTC.

The V and J genes are TRBV2 and TRBJ2-5, with 9 bases fitting TRBD1. Germline CDR1 reads SNHLY; CDR2 reads FYNNEI. V was clipped by 7 bases and J by 4 bases; unmatched bases: 7. The CDR3 runs to 14 residues. In nucleotides, the CDR3 is TGTGCCAGCAAGGTAACAGGGGGCGGAGAGACCCAGTACTTC. The encoded protein is CASKVTGGGETQYF.

The chain recombines TRBV5-1 with TRBJ1-2; TRBD1 matches at 7 bases. V was pared by 2 bases and J by 3 bases, with 4 bases of the junction left unmatched. The germline gives CDR1 SGHRS, CDR2 YFSETQ. The CDR3 has 14 residues. The CDR3 reads CASSFRRGDYGYTF. Here the CDR3 DNA reads TGCGCCAGCAGCTTCCGCAGGGGGGACTATGGCTACACCTTC.

This chain's CDR3 is CAISDLDRGLSYNEQFF. The DNA for the CDR3 is TGTGCCATCAGTGATCTAGACAGGGGGCTCTCCTACAATGAGCAGTTCTTC. J is TRBJ2-1 and V is TRBV10-3; 10 bases map to TRBD1. This CDR3 comprises 17 residues. The germline gives CDR1 ENHRY, CDR2 SYGVKD. V shed 3 bases, J shed 0 bases, and the junction held 5 bases outside the gene matches.

The chain is built from TRBV3-1 (or the pseudogene TRBV3-2) and TRBJ2-2; a weak D match, TRBD2 (5 bases). Germline V gives CDR1 LGHDT, CDR2 YNNKEL (reference sequence). This CDR3 contains 15 residues. Trimming took off 5 bases at V and 9 bases at J, with 19 bases between the two ends. The CDR3 here is CASSAGGLAGRELFF. CDR3 nucleotide sequence: TGTGCCAGCAGCGCCGGTGGCCTAGCTGGTCGGGAGCTGTTTTTT.

The chain has TRBV5-4 and TRBJ2-1; TRBD2 agrees at 8 bases. Unmatched junction bases numbered 4, after V lost 1 base and J lost 4 bases. There are 15 residues in the CDR3. Germline V lookup: CDR1 SGHNT, CDR2 YYREEE (reference sequence). This chain's CDR3 is CASSLPSGPYNEQFF. The DNA for the CDR3 is TGTGCCAGCAGCTTGCCTAGCGGGCCGTACAATGAGCAGTTCTTC.

This chain links TRBV28 with TRBJ1-4, with 8 bases identical to TRBD1. The CDR3 is 16 amino acids. With 2 bases clipped from V and 7 bases from J, the junction kept 9 bases outside the gene matches. Germline lookup yields CDR1 MDHEN and CDR2 SYDVKM. The CDR3 spells CASSLGPGQVAEKLFF. The CDR3 bases are TGTGCCAGCAGTTTAGGCCCGGGACAGGTGGCTGAAAAACTGTTTTTT.

V is TRBV24-1 and J is TRBJ1-1; 10 bases match TRBD1. This CDR3 is built from 14 residues. CDR1 is KGHDR and CDR2 is SFDVKD in the germline V gene. V shed 5 bases and J 6 bases; nucleotides not matched to a gene: 5. Here the CDR3 reads CATSVGDRGSEAFF. CDR3 sequence (DNA): TGTGCCACCAGTGTGGGGGACAGGGGATCTGAAGCTTTCTTT.

J is TRBJ1-5 and V is TRBV5-5; no clear D. CDR3 size: 15 residues. The germline gives CDR1 SGHKS, CDR2 YYEKEE (reference sequence). V lost 4 bases to trimming and J lost 5 bases, with 16 bases between them. CDR3 residues: CASSLDPARDQPQHF. The CDR3 DNA reads as TGTGCCAGCAGCCTGGATCCGGCCCGGGATCAGCCCCAGCATTTT.

The V gene is TRBV7-2, the J gene TRBJ2-7, with 7 bases that match TRBD1. This CDR3 is built from 14 residues. J gave up 4 bases and V 8 bases, and 11 bases lay outside the gene matches. The germline V gene has CDR1 SGHTA and CDR2 FQGNSA. The CDR3 region is CASGQDAGSYEQYF. In DNA, the CDR3 is TGTGCCAGCGGACAGGACGCCGGTTCGTACGAGCAGTACTTC.

J is TRBJ1-4 and V is TRBV5-1, with D uncertain. The CDR3 runs 15 residues. Germline V lookup: CDR1 SGHRS, CDR2 YFSETQ. Deletions cut 3 bases from V and 4 bases from J, with 13 bases between. CDR3 bases: TGCGCCAGCAGCTCAAGAGGCAGAGTTAATGAAAAACTGTTTTTT. Its protein is CASSSRGRVNEKLFF.